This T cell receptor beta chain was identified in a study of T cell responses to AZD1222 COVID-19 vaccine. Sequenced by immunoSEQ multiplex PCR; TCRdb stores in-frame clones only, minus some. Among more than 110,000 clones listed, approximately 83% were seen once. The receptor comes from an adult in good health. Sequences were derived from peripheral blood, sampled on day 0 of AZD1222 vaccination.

For the CDR3, the DNA is TGTGCCAGCAGTAAGACGAACACTGAAGCTTTCTTT. This encodes CASSKTNTEAFF. The chain couples TRBV7-9 to TRBJ1-1, with no clear D. The germline V gene has CDR1 SEHNR and CDR2 FQNEAQ (reference sequence). The length of the CDR3 is 12 residues. Trimming shortened V by 6 bases and J by 1 base, and 6 bases separated the two germline ends.